The T cell receptor (beta chain) under discussion was sequenced for a study of blood T cells in healthy people across ages. General study findings and limits: Unsorted PBMC material precluded a definitive naive versus antigen-experienced comparison.

Points on this clonotype: Its specificity is not known.

Peripheral blood from each donor was collected in a volume of about 10 milliliters. The CDR3 contains 14 residues. The junction had 8 bases not matched to a gene; V was cut back by 8 bases and J by 3 bases. Next came a second PCR, run for 7 to 11 cycles, which used a sample-barcoded 5' primer along with a J-beta primer mix. No fewer than 3 million CDR3-containing paired-end reads came from each sample. Each CDR3 protein gets one entry after TCRdb re-called the 5' RACE reads with MiXCR. The sample comprises 650,000 to 800,000 distinct CDR3 sequences, roughly half of which are singletons, and roughly 14% rests with the top ten.

Sequencing input: blood. The source is a woman over 75 in good health. The V call is TRBV12-3 or TRBV12-4, the J call TRBJ1-1; TRBD1 matches 8 bases. CDR3 loop: CASEVTGEYTEAFF. The CDR3 DNA follows: TGTGCCAGCGAAGTGACAGGGGAATACACTGAAGCTTTCTTT.